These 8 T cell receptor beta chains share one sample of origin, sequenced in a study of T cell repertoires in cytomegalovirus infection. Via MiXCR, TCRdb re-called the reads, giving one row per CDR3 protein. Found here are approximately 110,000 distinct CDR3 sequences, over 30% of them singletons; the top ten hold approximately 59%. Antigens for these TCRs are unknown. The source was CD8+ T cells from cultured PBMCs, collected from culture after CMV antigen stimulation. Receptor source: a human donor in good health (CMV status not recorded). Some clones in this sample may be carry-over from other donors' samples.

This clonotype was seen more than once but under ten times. The CDR3 reads CASTAELQETQYF. The CDR3 DNA is TGTGCCAGCACGGCCGAGTTGCAAGAGACCCAGTACTTC. The chain recombines TRBV7-9 with TRBJ2-5, with D unresolved. Between the trimmed V and J ends, which lost 7 bases and 2 bases, there was a span of 11 bases. CDR1 and CDR2 (germline): SEHNR, FQNEAQ (reference sequence). This CDR3 region has 13 residues.

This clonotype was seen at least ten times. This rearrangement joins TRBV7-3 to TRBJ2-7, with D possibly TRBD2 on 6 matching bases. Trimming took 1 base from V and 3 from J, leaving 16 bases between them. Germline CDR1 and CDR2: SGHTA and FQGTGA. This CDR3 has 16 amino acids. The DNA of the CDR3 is TGTGCCAGCAGCTTAATTGCGGGAAGCTCAATCTACGAGCAGTACTTC. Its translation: CASSLIAGSSIYEQYF.

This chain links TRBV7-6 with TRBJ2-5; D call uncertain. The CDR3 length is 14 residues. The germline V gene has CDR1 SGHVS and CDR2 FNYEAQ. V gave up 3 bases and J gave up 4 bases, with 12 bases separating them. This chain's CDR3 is CASSFSSIIETQYF. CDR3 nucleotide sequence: TGTGCCAGCAGCTTTTCGAGTATAATAGAGACCCAGTACTTC. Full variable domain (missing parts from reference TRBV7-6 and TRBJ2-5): GAGVSQSPRYKVTKRGQDVALRCDPISGHVSLYWYRQALGQGPEFLTYFNYEAQQDKSGLPNDRFSAERPEGSISTLTIQRTEQRDSAMYRCASSFSSIIETQYFGPGTRLLVL.

CDR3 sequence: CASSPPGEVAMNTEAFF. The CDR3 DNA follows: TGTGCCAGCAGTCCCCCCGGGGAGGTGGCCATGAACACTGAAGCTTTCTTT. This chain joins TRBV6-2 or TRBV6-3 and TRBJ1-1; D gene ambiguous. CDR1 MNHEY and CDR2 SVGEGT come from the germline V gene. V lost 5 bases and J 0 bases, leaving 19 bases between the germline ends. The CDR3 runs to 17 residues.

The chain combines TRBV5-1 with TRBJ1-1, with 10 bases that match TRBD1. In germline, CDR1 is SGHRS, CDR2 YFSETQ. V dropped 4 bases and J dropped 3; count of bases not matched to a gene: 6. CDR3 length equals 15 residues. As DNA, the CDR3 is TGCGCCAGCAGCCAGTGGACAGGGGGGGACACTGAAGCTTTCTTT. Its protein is CASSQWTGGDTEAFF.

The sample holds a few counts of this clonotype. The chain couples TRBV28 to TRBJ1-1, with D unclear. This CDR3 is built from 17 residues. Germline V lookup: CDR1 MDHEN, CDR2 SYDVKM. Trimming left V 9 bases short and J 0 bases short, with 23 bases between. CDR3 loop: CASRLDYGREMNTEAFF. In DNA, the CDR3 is TGTGCCAGTAGACTCGACTACGGGAGGGAAATGAACACTGAAGCTTTCTTT. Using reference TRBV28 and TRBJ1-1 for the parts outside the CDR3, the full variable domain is DVKVTQSSRYLVKRTGEKVFLECVQDMDHENMFWYRQDPGLGLRLIYFSYDVKMKEKGDIPEGYSVSREKKERFSLILESASTNQTSMYLCASRLDYGREMNTEAFFGQGTRLTVV.

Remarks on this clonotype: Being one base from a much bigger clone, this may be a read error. CDR3 nucleotide sequence: TGTGCCAGCAGTTACGAGGGGAACACTGAAGCTTTCTTT. It encodes CASSYEGNTEAFF. The chain employs TRBV6-6 and TRBJ1-1; D uncertain. The CDR3 is 13 residues long. The V gene lost 2 bases and the J gene lost 1 base, with 5 bases spanning the gap. Per germline, CDR1 MNHNY and CDR2 SVGAGI (reference sequence).

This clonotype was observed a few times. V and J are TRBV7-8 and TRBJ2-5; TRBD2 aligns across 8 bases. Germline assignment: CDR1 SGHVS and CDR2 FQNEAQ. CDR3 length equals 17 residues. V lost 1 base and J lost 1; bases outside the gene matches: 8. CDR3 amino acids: CASSLVRGGGIQETQYF. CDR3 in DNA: TGTGCCAGCAGCTTAGTGCGGGGCGGGGGGATCCAAGAGACCCAGTACTTC.